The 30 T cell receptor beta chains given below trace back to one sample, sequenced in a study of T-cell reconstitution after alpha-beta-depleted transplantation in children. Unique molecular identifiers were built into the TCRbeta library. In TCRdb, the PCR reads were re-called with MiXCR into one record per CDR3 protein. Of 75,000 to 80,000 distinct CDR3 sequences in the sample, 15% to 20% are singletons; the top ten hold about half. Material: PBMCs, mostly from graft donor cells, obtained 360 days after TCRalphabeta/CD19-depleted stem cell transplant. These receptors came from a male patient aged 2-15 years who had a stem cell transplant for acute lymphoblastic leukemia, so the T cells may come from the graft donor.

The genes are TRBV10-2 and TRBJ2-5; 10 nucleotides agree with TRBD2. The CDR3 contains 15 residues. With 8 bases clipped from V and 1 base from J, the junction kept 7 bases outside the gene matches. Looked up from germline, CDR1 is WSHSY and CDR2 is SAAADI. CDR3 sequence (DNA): TGCGCCAGCGCTCTAGCGGGAGACCCCCAAGAGACCCAGTACTTC. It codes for CASALAGDPQETQYF.

The DNA of the CDR3 is TGCAGTGCTAGACCGGGGGGGATAAGGAACACTGAAGCTTTCTTT. This encodes CSARPGGIRNTEAFF. The V gene is TRBV20-1, the J gene TRBJ1-1; possibly TRBD1 for D (5 bases). CDR3 length: 15 residues. Germline values: CDR1 DFQATT, CDR2 SNEGSKA (reference sequence). The V end was cut by 2 bases, the J end by 1 base, with 14 bases between.

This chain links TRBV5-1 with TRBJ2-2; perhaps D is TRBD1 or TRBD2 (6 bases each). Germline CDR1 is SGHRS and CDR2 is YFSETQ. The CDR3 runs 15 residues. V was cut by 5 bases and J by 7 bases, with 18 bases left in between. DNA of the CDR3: TGCGCCAGCAGGGGGGGCCTAGCTCGTCTCGGGGAGCTGTTTTTT. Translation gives CASRGGLARLGELFF. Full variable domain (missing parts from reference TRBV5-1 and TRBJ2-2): KAGVTQTPRYLIKTRGQQVTLSCSPISGHRSVSWYQQTPGQGLQFLFEYFSETQRNKGNFPGRFSGRQFSNSRSEMNVSTLELGDSALYLCASRGGLARLGELFFGEGSRLTVL.

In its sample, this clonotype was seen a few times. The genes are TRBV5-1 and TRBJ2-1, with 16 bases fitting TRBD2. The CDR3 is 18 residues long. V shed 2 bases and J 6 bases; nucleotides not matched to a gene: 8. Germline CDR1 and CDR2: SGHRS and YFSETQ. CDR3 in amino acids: CASSLSQGLAGGSNEQFF. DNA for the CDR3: TGCGCCAGCAGCTTATCCCAGGGACTAGCGGGAGGGAGCAATGAGCAGTTCTTC.

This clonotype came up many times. The CDR3 reads CAIKLAGINTQYF. In DNA form, the CDR3 reads TGTGCCATCAAACTAGCGGGGATCAATACGCAGTATTTT. The rearrangement links TRBV10-3 to TRBJ2-3; 10 positions agree with TRBD2. Losses at the gene ends were 7 bases for V and 7 bases for J; bases not matched to a gene: 5. The CDR3 runs to 13 residues. The V gene's germline CDR1 is ENHRY and CDR2 SYGVKD.

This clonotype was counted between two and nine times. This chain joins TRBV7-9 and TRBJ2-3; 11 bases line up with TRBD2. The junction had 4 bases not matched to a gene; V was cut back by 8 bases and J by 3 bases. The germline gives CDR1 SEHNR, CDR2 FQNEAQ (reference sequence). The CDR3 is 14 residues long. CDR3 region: CASGGTSGTDTQYF. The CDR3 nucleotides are TGTGCCAGCGGCGGGACTAGCGGAACAGATACGCAGTATTTT.

CDR3 region: CASSGVSDYGYTF. CDR3 DNA sequence: TGTGCCAGCTCGGGAGTCTCAGACTATGGCTACACCTTC. The chain combines TRBV27 with TRBJ1-2; D not resolved. The germline V gene encodes CDR1 MNHEY and CDR2 SMNVEV (reference sequence). Trimming took 8 bases from V and 3 from J, leaving 13 bases between them. The CDR3 extends over 13 amino acids.

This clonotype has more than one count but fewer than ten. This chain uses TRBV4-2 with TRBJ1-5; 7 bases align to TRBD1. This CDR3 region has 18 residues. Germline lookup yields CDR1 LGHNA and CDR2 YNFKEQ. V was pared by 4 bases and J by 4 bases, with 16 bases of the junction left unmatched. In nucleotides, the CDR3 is TGTGCCAGCAGCCGATGGGTGAACCGGGGGGACAGTAATCAGCCCCAGCATTTT. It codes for CASSRWVNRGDSNQPQHF.

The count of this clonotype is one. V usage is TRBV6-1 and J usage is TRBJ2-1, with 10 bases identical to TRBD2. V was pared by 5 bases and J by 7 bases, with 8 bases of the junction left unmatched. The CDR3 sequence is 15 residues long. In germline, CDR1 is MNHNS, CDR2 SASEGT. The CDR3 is CASSLRAGGVNEQFF. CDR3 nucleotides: TGTGCCAGCAGTCTTCGAGCGGGAGGGGTTAATGAGCAGTTCTTC.

This chain's CDR3 is CASRSHNTGELFF. Written as DNA, the CDR3 is TGTGCCAGCAGATCACACAACACCGGGGAGCTGTTTTTT. The chain links TRBV12-3 or TRBV12-4 to TRBJ2-2; D is ambiguous. The length of the CDR3 is 13 residues. Trimming removed 6 bases from V and 2 bases from J, with 7 bases in between.

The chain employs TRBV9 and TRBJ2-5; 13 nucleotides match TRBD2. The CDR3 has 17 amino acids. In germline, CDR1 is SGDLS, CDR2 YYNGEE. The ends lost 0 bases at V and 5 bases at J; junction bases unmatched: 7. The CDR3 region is CASSVDRTSGSWETQYF. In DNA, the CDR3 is TGTGCCAGCAGCGTAGACCGGACTAGCGGGAGTTGGGAGACCCAGTACTTC.

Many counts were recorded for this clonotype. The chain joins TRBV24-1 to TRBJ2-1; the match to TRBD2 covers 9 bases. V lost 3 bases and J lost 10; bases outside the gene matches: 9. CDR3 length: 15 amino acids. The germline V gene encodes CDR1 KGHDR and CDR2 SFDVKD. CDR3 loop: CATSDILAGVREQFF. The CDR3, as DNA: TGTGCCACCAGTGATATTTTAGCGGGAGTCAGGGAGCAGTTCTTC.

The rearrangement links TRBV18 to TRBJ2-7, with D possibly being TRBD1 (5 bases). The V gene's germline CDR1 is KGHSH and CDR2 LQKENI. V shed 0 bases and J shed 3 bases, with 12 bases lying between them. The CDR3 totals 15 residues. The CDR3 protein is CASSPPNAGHYEQYF. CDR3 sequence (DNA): TGTGCCAGCTCACCACCGAATGCAGGGCACTACGAGCAGTACTTC. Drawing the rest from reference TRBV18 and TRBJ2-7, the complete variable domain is NAGVMQNPRHLVRRRGQEARLRCSPMKGHSHVYWYRQLPEEGLKFMVYLQKENIIDESGMPKERFSAEFPKEGPSILRIQQVVRGDSAAYFCASSPPNAGHYEQYFGPGTRLTVT.

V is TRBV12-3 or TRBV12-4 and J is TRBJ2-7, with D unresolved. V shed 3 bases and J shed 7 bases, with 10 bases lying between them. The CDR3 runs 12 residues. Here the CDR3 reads CASSFGSNEQYF. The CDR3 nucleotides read TGTGCCAGCAGTTTTGGGTCGAATGAGCAGTACTTC.

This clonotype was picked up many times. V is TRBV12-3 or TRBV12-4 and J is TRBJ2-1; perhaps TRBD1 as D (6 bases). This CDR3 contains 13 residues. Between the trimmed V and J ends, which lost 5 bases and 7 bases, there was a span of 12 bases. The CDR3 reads CASSTLGGNEQFF. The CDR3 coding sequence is TGTGCCAGCAGTACCCTAGGGGGAAATGAGCAGTTCTTC.

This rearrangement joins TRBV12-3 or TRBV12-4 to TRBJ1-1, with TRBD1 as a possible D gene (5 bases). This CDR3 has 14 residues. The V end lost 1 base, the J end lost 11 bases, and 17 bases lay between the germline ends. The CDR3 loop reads CASSLGRDSYRAFF. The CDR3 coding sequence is TGTGCCAGCAGTTTAGGACGGGACTCATACCGCGCTTTCTTT.

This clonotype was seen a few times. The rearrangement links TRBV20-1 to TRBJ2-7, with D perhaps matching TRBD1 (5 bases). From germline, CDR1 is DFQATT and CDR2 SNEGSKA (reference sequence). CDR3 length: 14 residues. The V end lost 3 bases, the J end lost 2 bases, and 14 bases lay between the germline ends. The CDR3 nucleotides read TGCAGTGCTAGCCCCGGAACAGGCCCCTACGAGCAGTACTTC. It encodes CSASPGTGPYEQYF.

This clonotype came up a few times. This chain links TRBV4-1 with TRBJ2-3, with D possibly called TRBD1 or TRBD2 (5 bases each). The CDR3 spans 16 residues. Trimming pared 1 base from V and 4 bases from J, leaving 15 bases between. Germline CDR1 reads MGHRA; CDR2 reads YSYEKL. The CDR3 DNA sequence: TGCGCCAGCAGCCAAGGGCAGGGACCGCGGCCAGATACGCAGTATTTT. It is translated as CASSQGQGPRPDTQYF.

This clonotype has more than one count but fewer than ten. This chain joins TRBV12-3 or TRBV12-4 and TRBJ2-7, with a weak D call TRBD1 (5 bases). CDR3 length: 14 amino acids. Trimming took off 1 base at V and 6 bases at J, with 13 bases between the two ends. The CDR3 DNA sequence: TGTGCCAGCAGTTTAGGACCAGGGTTCGCCGAGCAGTACTTC. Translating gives CASSLGPGFAEQYF.

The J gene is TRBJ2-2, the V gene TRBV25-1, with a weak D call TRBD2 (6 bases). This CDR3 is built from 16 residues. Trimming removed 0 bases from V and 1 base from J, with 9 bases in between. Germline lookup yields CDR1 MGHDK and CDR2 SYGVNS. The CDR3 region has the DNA TGTGCCAGCAGTGAATATATAGCGGAGAACACCGGGGAGCTGTTTTTT. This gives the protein CASSEYIAENTGELFF.

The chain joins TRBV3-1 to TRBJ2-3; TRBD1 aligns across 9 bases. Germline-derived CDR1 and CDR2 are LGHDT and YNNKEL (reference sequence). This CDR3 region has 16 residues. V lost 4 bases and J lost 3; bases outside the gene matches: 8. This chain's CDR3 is CASSRTGQGWTDTQYF. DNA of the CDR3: TGTGCCAGCAGCCGAACGGGACAGGGATGGACAGATACGCAGTATTTT.

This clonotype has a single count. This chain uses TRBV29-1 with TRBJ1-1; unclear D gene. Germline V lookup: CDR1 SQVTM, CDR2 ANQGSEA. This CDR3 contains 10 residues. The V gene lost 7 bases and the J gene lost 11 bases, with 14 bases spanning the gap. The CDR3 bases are TGCAGCGCCGAGCTAATAGAGGCTTTCTTT. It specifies CSAELIEAFF.

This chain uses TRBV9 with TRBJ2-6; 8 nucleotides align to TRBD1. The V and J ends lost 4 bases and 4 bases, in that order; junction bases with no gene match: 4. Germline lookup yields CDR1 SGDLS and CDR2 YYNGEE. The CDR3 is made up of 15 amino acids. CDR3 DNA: TGTGCCAGCAGCCCCAGGGGGCGGGGGGCCAACGTCCTGACTTTC. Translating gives CASSPRGRGANVLTF.

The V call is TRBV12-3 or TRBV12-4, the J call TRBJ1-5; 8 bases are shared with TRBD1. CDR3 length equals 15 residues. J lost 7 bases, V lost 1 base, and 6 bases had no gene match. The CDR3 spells CASSLEGQGWQPQHF. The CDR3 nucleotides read TGTGCCAGCAGTTTAGAAGGACAGGGTTGGCAGCCCCAGCATTTT.

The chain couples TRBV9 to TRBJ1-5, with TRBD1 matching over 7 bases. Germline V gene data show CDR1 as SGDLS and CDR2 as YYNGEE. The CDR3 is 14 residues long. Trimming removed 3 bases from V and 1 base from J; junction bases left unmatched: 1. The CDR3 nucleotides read TGTGCCAGCAGCGCCAGGGGGAGCAATCAGCCCCAGCATTTT. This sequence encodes CASSARGSNQPQHF. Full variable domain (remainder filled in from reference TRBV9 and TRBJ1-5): DSGVTQTPKHLITATGQRVTLRCSPRSGDLSVYWYQQSLDQGLQFLIQYYNGEERAKGNILERFSAQQFPDLHSELNLSSLELGDSALYFCASSARGSNQPQHFGDGTRLSIL.

The CDR3, as DNA: TGTGCCAGCTCAACTAGCGGGAGGGGTTCCTACGAGCAGTACTTC. The encoded protein is CASSTSGRGSYEQYF. This chain connects TRBV12-3 or TRBV12-4 to TRBJ2-7; 13 nucleotides agree with TRBD2. CDR3 length equals 15 residues. Trimming took 8 bases from V and 1 from J; bases not matched to a gene: 5.

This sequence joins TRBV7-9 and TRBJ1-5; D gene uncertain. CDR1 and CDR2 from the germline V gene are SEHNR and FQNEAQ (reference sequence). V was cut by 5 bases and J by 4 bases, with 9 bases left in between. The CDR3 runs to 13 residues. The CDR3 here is CASSPIPNQPQHF. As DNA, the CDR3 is TGTGCCAGCAGCCCGATCCCGAATCAGCCCCAGCATTTT.

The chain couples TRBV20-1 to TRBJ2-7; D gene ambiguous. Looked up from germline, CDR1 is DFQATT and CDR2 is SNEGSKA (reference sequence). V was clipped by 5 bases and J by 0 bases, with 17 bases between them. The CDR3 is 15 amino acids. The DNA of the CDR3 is TGCAGTGCTGCCCCTTCTCCCAGGCCCTCCTACGAGCAGTACTTC. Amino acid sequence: CSAAPSPRPSYEQYF.

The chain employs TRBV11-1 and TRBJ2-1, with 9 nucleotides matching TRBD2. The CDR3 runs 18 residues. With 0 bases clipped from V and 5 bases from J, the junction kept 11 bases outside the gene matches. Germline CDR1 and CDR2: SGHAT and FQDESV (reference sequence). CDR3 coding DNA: TGTGCCAGCAGCTTAGCTCGACTAGCGGCAAGGGACCACAATGAGCAGTTCTTC. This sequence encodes CASSLARLAARDHNEQFF.

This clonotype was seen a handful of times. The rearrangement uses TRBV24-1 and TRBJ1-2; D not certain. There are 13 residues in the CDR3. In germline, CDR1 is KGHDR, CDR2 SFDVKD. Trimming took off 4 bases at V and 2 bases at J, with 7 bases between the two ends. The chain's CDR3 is CATSDAGNYGYTF. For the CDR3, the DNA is TGTGCCACCAGTGACGCCGGGAACTATGGCTACACCTTC.